What follows are 20 T cell receptor beta chains derived from one specimen sequenced in a study of graft-versus-host responses after intestinal transplantation. Clones were read by immunoSEQ multiplex PCR, and TCRdb kept only the in-frame ones, dropping some. The sample contains around 120,000 clones, approximately 95% of which appear only once. No antigens are known for them. The starting material was unstimulated CD8+ T cells sorted from spleen or lymph node cells, obtained before intestinal transplant. All receptors derive from a human donor who received an intestinal transplant.

CDR3 amino acids: CASSSRDSGMDTQYF. The CDR3 bases are TGTGCCAGCAGTTCCCGGGATAGCGGGATGGATACGCAGTATTTT. The chain uses TRBV27 and TRBJ2-3; 8 nucleotides align to TRBD2. CDR3 length: 15 amino acids. Trimming at V came to 4 bases and at J to 6 bases, leaving 9 bases not matched to a gene. Germline V CDR1 and CDR2: MNHEY, SMNVEV (reference sequence).

This clone came up a few times. The chain combines TRBV19 with TRBJ2-1, with a tentative D call TRBD2 (7 bases). Trimming took 7 bases from V and 2 from J, leaving 12 bases between them. The germline V gene has CDR1 LNHDA and CDR2 SQIVND (reference sequence). The CDR3 has 14 residues. DNA for the CDR3: TGTGCCAGTAAGGGGGGAGGGCCCTACAATGAGCAGTTCTTC. Its protein is CASKGGGPYNEQFF.

This rearrangement joins TRBV7-6 to TRBJ2-7, with D perhaps matching TRBD1 (5 bases). This CDR3 contains 11 residues. CDR1 and CDR2 (germline): SGHVS, FNYEAQ. Trimming pared 5 bases from V and 4 bases from J, leaving 6 bases between. CDR3 sequence (DNA): TGTGCCAGCAGCCCAGGGTACGAGCAGTACTTC. Protein sequence: CASSPGYEQYF. Drawing the rest from reference TRBV7-6 and TRBJ2-7, the complete variable domain is GAGVSQSPRYKVTKRGQDVALRCDPISGHVSLYWYRQALGQGPEFLTYFNYEAQQDKSGLPNDRFSAERPEGSISTLTIQRTEQRDSAMYRCASSPGYEQYFGPGTRLTVT.

J is TRBJ2-7 and V is TRBV28, with D perhaps TRBD1 (5 bases). The V and J ends lost 4 bases and 1 base respectively, with 17 bases between them. The germline V gene encodes CDR1 MDHEN and CDR2 SYDVKM. The CDR3 runs to 16 residues. CDR3 in amino acids: CASSSPPQGPSYEQYF. CDR3 coding DNA: TGTGCCAGCAGTTCCCCCCCCCAGGGCCCATCCTACGAGCAGTACTTC.

The chain employs TRBV14 and TRBJ1-4; perhaps TRBD1 as D (5 bases). The germline CDR1 and CDR2 sequences are SGHDN and FVKESK. With 1 base removed from V and 6 bases from J, the gap between germline ends came to 12 bases. This CDR3 spans 15 amino acids. CDR3 sequence (DNA): TGTGCCAGCAGCCAAGGGGGCAGGCGGGATGAAAAACTGTTTTTT. It codes for CASSQGGRRDEKLFF.

This chain's CDR3 is CASSYSAGAGGELFF. DNA of the CDR3: TGTGCCAGCAGTTATTCAGCGGGAGCCGGCGGGGAGCTGTTTTTT. The chain couples TRBV6-6 to TRBJ2-2; 8 nucleotides align to TRBD2. J was trimmed by 7 bases and V by 3 bases; bases with no gene match: 7. Germline loops: CDR1 MNHNY, CDR2 SVGAGI (reference sequence). The CDR3 consists of 15 residues.

The rearrangement links TRBV15 to TRBJ2-1; 11 nucleotides line up with TRBD2. Germline CDR1 and CDR2: LNHNV and YYDKDF (reference sequence). V was pared by 5 bases and J by 7 bases, with 10 bases of the junction left unmatched. This CDR3 spans 16 amino acids. The chain's CDR3 is CATSGGLAGTGNEQFF. Written as DNA, the CDR3 is TGTGCCACCAGCGGAGGACTAGCGGGCACTGGGAATGAGCAGTTCTTC.

This chain joins TRBV5-1 and TRBJ2-2; possibly TRBD2 for D (6 bases). Germline V CDR1 and CDR2: SGHRS, YFSETQ. V lost 2 bases and J 7 bases, leaving 15 bases between the germline ends. This CDR3 has 15 residues. CDR3 nucleotides: TGCGCCAGCAGCTTCAGCGGATCCGGGGGCGGGGAGCTGTTTTTT. Translated, it gives CASSFSGSGGGELFF.

The rearrangement joins TRBV2 to TRBJ2-1, with 7 bases fitting TRBD2. In germline, CDR1 is SNHLY, CDR2 FYNNEI. J lost 1 base, V lost 3 bases, and 6 bases had no gene match. The CDR3 spans 16 residues. In nucleotides, the CDR3 is TGTGCCAGCAGTGACCTAGCGGTACCGTCCTACAATGAGCAGTTCTTC. Amino acid sequence: CASSDLAVPSYNEQFF.

The V and J genes are TRBV30 and TRBJ2-1; D gene ambiguous. Per germline, CDR1 GTSNPN and CDR2 SVGIG (reference sequence). V was cut by 0 bases and J by 0 bases, with 9 bases left in between. This CDR3 spans 15 amino acids. This CDR3 is CAWSVLGSSYNEQFF. The CDR3 DNA sequence: TGTGCCTGGAGTGTACTTGGCAGCTCCTACAATGAGCAGTTCTTC.

This clone was observed once. The chain links TRBV13 to TRBJ2-4, with D perhaps TRBD1 (5 bases). CDR1 is PRHDT, CDR2 FYEKMQ, per germline (reference sequence). This CDR3 comprises 15 residues. Trimming cost V 5 bases and J 3 bases, with 14 bases left between them. In DNA, the CDR3 is TGTGCCAGCAGCCAGGGAAGGGTTGTCAAAAACATTCAGTACTTC. Translated, it gives CASSQGRVVKNIQYF.

The gene calls are TRBV5-1 and TRBJ1-2, with 10 bases lining up with TRBD1. CDR3 length: 16 amino acids. Per the germline V gene, CDR1 is SGHRS and CDR2 is YFSETQ. J lost 5 bases, V lost 0 bases, and 7 bases had no gene match. CDR3 sequence (DNA): TGCGCCAGCAGCTTGGCGGGATCGGGACAGGGGTATGGCTACACCTTC. Its translation: CASSLAGSGQGYGYTF.

Worth noting for this clone: In the same sample, other DNA sequences code for this CDR3. The chain links TRBV27 to TRBJ2-7; D remains ambiguous. There are 11 residues in the CDR3. The germline gives CDR1 MNHEY, CDR2 SMNVEV (reference sequence). The V and J ends lost 4 bases and 0 bases respectively, with 1 base between them. The CDR3 loop reads CASSSSYEQYF. DNA for the CDR3: TGTGCCAGCAGTTCCTCCTACGAGCAGTACTTC.

The rearrangement uses TRBV7-9 and TRBJ1-2, with D perhaps matching TRBD1 (5 bases). CDR1 and CDR2 (germline): SEHNR, FQNEAQ (reference sequence). CDR3 length: 16 amino acids. Trimming removed 7 bases at V and 4 bases at J, with 22 bases between. The CDR3 region has the DNA TGTGCCAGCAACATATTCTTTCAGGGCGTTGGCTATGGCTACACCTTC. Translation: CASNIFFQGVGYGYTF.

The CDR3 loop reads CASRYRQFSTDTQYF. The CDR3 region has the DNA TGTGCCAGCAGATACCGGCAGTTTAGCACAGATACGCAGTATTTT. The rearrangement links TRBV6-1 to TRBJ2-3; D remains unclear. The CDR3 is made up of 15 amino acids. Germline V gene lookup returns CDR1 MNHNS and CDR2 SASEGT. Between the trimmed V and J ends, which lost 6 bases and 0 bases, there was a span of 13 bases.

The gene calls are TRBV30 and TRBJ2-1; D ambiguous. This CDR3 has 11 residues. CDR1 GTSNPN and CDR2 SVGIG come from the germline V gene (reference sequence). Between the trimmed V and J ends, which lost 5 bases and 1 base, there was a span of 3 bases. The CDR3 bases are TGTGCCTGGTTATCCTACAATGAGCAGTTCTTC. Translated: CAWLSYNEQFF.

This chain joins TRBV28 and TRBJ1-6; 7 bases line up with TRBD1. The CDR3 covers 17 residues. The J segment lost 1 base and the V segment lost 5 bases, leaving 8 bases of the junction unmatched. CDR1 is MDHEN, CDR2 SYDVKM, per germline. In DNA form, the CDR3 reads TGTGCCAGCAGTACCTGGCAACAGGGGTCCTATAATTCACCCCTCCACTTT. Its protein product is CASSTWQQGSYNSPLHF.

The chain recombines TRBV27 with TRBJ2-1, with D perhaps TRBD1 (5 bases). This CDR3 is 13 amino acids long. V lost 5 bases and J lost 3, with 8 bases in between. Germline V gene lookup returns CDR1 MNHEY and CDR2 SMNVEV (reference sequence). CDR3: CASSPQVYNEQFF. Written as DNA, the CDR3 is TGTGCCAGCAGTCCACAGGTCTACAATGAGCAGTTCTTC.

The chain recombines TRBV6-1 with TRBJ2-7; the D is unclear. V was shortened by 1 base and J by 0 bases, with 13 bases between the two germline ends. Germline V gene lookup returns CDR1 MNHNS and CDR2 SASEGT. The CDR3 is made up of 16 amino acids. Written as DNA, the CDR3 is TGTGCCAGCAGTGAAGGGGTGCCTGCCCACTCCTACGAGCAGTACTTC. It encodes CASSEGVPAHSYEQYF.

V and J are TRBV9 and TRBJ1-2, with 7 bases matching TRBD1. CDR3 size: 16 residues. CDR1 and CDR2 from the germline V gene are SGDLS and YYNGEE. V was pared by 0 bases and J by 8 bases, with 13 bases of the junction left unmatched. CDR3 residues: CASSVDPKGAGVGYTF. The CDR3 nucleotides are TGTGCCAGCAGCGTAGATCCTAAGGGGGCAGGCGTCGGCTACACCTTC.